The clone carrying this TCR beta chain was observed at least ten times. Its antigen is as yet unknown. Stable Graves' hyperthyroidism meant no ophthalmopathy progression within 18 months. Diagnostic decisions used clinical symptoms, serum thyroxine and TRAb, thyroid ultrasound and orbital computed tomography. This sample is part of a study of T cells in Graves' hyperthyroidism and ophthalmopathy. The study's findings and limits: Model-based prediction identified ophthalmopathy a median about 6.8 months prior to its onset. In blood, most of the thyroid clonotypes expanded above 0.001 were also present.

V dropped 3 bases and J dropped 3 bases, with 6 bases sitting between them. CDR3 size: 12 residues. Germline V gives CDR1 SGHAT, CDR2 FQNNGV. TCR beta CDR3 region amplification was performed from RNA transcripts. With the HTBI primer set, the TCR CDR3 went through a first round of RT-PCR. TCRdb independently ran MiXCR on the multiplex PCR reads; one entry per CDR3 protein. The sample has approximately 590,000 distinct CDR3 sequences; 15% to 19% are singletons. The chain couples TRBV11-2 to TRBJ2-7; perhaps TRBD2 as D (6 bases). This receptor was obtained from a woman aged 25-40 years with Graves' hyperthyroidism. Sequenced: blood. The CDR3 protein is CASSLDYYEQYF. Here the CDR3 DNA reads TGTGCCAGCAGCTTGGACTACTACGAGCAGTACTTC.